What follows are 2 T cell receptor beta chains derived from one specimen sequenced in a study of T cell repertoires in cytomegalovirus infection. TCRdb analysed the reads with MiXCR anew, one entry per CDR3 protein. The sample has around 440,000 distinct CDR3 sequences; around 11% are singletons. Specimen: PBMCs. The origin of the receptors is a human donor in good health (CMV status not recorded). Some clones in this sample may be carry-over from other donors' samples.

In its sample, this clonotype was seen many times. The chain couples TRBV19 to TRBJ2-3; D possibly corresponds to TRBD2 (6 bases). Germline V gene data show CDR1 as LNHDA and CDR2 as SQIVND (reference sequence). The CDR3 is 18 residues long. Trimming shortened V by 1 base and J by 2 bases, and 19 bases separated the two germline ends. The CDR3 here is CASSIVLRGSGVTDTQYF. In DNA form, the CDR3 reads TGTGCCAGTAGTATAGTCCTACGGGGTAGCGGAGTCACAGATACGCAGTATTTT. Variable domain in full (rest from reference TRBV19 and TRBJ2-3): DGGITQSPKYLFRKEGQNVTLSCEQNLNHDAMYWYRQDPGQGLRLIYYSQIVNDFQKGDIAEGYSVSREKKESFPLTVTSAQKNPTAFYLCASSIVLRGSGVTDTQYFGPGTRLTVL.

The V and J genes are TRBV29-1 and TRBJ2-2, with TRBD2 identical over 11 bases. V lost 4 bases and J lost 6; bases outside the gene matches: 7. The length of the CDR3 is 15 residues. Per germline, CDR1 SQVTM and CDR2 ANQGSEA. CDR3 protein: CSVAITSGGPGELFF. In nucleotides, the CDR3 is TGCAGCGTTGCGATAACTAGCGGGGGCCCCGGGGAGCTGTTTTTT.